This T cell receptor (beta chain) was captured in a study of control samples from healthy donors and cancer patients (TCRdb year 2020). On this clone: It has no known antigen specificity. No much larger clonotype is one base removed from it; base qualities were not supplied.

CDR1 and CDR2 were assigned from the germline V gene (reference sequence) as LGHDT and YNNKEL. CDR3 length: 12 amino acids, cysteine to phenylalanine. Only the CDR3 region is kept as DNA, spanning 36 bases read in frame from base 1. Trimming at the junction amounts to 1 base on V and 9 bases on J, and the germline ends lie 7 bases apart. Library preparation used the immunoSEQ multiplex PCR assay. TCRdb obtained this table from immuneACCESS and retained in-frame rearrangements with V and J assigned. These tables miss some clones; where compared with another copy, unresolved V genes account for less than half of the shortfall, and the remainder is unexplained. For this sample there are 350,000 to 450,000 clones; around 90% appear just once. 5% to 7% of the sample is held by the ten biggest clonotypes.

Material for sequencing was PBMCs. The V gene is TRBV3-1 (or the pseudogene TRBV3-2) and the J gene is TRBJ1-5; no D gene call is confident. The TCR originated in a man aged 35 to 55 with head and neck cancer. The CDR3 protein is CASSQGTRPQHF. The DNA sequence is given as TGTGCCAGCAGCCAAGGGACCCGGCCCCAGCATTTT.